This record concerns one TCR beta chain sequence. No antigen is known for it. This specimen belongs to a study of CD4 T cells in relation to SARS-CoV-2 and coronaviruses. Only in-frame clones appear in the TCRdb table, and some are missing; sequencing was by immunoSEQ multiplex PCR. In the table there are about 16,000 clones, roughly 80% of which are singletons. Before the COVID-19 pandemic, during about 2011-2019, CD4+ T cells were taken from unexposed donors. CD4+ T cells were isolated from the cells after about nine days of culture. The germline gives CDR1 KGHSH, CDR2 LQKENI. V shed 0 bases and J 0 bases; nucleotides not matched to a gene: 8. This CDR3 has 18 amino acids.

This sequence joins TRBV18 and TRBJ2-1, with TRBD2 matching over 7 bases. Input material: CD4+ T cells from PBMCs, cultured in vitro. The receptor was derived from a human donor in good health. This CDR3 reads CASSPPSGTTFSYNEQFF. DNA of the CDR3: TGTGCCAGCTCACCACCGTCCGGGACTACCTTCTCCTACAATGAGCAGTTCTTC.